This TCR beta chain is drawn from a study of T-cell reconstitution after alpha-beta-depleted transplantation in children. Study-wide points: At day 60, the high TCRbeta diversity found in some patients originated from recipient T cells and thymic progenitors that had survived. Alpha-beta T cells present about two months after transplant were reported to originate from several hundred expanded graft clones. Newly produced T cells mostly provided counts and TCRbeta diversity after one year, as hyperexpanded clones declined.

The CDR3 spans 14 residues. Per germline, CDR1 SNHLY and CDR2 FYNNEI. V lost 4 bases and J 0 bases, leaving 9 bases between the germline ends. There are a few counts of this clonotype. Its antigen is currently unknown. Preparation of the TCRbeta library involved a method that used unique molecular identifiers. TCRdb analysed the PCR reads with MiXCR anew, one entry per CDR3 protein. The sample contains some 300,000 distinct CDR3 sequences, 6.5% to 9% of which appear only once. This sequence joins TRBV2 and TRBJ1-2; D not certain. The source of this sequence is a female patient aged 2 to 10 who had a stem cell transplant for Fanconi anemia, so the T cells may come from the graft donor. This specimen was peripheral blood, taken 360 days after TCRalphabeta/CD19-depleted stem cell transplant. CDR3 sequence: CASSGELTNYGYTF. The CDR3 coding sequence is TGTGCCAGCAGTGGGGAACTCACTAACTATGGCTACACCTTC.